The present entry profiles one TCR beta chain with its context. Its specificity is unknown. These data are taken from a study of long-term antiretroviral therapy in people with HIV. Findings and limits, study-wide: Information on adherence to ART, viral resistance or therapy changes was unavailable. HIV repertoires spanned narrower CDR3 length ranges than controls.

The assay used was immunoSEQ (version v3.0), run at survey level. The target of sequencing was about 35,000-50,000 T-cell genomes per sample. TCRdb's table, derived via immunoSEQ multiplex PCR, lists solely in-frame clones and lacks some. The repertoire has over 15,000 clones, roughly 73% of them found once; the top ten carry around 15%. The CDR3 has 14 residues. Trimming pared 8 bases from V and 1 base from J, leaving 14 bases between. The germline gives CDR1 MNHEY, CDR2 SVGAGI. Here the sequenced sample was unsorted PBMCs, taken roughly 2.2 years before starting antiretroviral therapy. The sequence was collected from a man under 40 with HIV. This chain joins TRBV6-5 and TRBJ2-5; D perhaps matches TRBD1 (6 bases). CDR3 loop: CASGGRGLQETQYF. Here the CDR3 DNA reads TGTGCCAGCGGGGGCAGGGGCCTCCAAGAGACCCAGTACTTC.